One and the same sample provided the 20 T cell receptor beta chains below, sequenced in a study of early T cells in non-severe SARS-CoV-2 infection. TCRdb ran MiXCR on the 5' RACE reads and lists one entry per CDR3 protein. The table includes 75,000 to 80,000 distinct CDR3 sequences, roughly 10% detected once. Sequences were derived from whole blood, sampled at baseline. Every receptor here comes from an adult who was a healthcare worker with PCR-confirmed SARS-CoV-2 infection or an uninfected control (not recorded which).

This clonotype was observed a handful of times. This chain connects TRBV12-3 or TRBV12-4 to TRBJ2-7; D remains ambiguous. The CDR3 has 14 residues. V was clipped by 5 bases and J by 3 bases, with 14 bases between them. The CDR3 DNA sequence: TGTGCCAGCAGTCCCACTTCAGGAGACTACGAGCAGTACTTC. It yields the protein CASSPTSGDYEQYF.

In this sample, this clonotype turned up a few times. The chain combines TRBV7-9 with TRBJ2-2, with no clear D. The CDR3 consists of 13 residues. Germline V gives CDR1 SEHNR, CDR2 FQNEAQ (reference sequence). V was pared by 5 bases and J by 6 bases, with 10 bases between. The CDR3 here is CASSETQAGELFF. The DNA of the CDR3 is TGTGCCAGCAGCGAAACCCAAGCCGGGGAGCTGTTTTTT.

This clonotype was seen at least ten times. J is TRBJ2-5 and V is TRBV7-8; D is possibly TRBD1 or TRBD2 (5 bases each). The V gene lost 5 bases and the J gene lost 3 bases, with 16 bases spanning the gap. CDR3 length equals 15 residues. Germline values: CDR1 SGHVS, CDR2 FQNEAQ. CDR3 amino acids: CASSNTAGTEETQYF. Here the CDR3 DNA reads TGTGCCAGCAGCAATACCGCCGGGACGGAAGAGACCCAGTACTTC.

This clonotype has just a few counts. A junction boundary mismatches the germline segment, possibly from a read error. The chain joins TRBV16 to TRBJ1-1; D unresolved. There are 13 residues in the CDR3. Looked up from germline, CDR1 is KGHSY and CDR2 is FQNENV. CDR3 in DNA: TGTGTCAGCAGCCAATCTAGGAACACTGAAGCTTTCTTT. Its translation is CVSSQSRNTEAFF. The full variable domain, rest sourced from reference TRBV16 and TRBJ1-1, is GEEVAQTPKHLVRGEGQKAKLYCAPIKGHSYVFWYQQVLKNEFKFLISFQNENVFDETGMPKERFSAKCLPNSPCSLEIQATKLEDSAVYFCVSSQSRNTEAFFGQGTRLTVV.

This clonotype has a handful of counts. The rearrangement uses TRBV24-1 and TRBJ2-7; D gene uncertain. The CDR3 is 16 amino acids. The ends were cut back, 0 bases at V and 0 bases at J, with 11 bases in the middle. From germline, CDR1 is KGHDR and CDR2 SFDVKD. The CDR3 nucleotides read TGTGCCACCAGTGATTTGCCGGGCGACGTCTCCTACGAGCAGTACTTC. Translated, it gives CATSDLPGDVSYEQYF.

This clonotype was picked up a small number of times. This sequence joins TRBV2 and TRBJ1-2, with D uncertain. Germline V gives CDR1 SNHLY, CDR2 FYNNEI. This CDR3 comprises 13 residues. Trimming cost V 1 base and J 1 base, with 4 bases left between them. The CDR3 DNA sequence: TGTGCCAGCAGTGAAGGGTTTAACTATGGCTACACCTTC. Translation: CASSEGFNYGYTF.

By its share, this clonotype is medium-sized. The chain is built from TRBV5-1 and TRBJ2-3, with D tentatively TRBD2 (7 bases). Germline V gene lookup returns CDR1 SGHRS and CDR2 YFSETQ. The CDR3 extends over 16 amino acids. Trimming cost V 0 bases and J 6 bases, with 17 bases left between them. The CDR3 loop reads CASSLVAGAVIDTQYF. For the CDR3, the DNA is TGCGCCAGCAGCTTGGTTGCGGGGGCGGTCATTGATACGCAGTATTTT.

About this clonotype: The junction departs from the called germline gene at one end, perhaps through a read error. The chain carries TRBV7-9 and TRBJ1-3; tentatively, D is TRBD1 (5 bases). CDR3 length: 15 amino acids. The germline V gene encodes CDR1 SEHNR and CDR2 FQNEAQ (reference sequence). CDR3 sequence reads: CVSSLKGNSGNTIYF. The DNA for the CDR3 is TGTGTCAGCAGCTTAAAGGGGAACTCTGGAAACACCATATATTTT.

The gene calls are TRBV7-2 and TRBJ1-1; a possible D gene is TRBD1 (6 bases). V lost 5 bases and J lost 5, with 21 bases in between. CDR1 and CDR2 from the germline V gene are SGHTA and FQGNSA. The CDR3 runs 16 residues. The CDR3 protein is CASSPGAGRVNTEAFF. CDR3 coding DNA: TGTGCCAGCAGCCCAGGGGCTGGCAGGGTAAATACTGAAGCTTTCTTT.

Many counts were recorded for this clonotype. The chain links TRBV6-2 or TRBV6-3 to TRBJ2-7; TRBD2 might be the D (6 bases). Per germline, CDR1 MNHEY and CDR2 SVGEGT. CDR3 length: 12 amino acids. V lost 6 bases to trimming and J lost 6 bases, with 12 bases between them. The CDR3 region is CASSRRVGEQYF. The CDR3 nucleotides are TGTGCCAGCAGCCGGAGGGTGGGCGAGCAGTACTTC.

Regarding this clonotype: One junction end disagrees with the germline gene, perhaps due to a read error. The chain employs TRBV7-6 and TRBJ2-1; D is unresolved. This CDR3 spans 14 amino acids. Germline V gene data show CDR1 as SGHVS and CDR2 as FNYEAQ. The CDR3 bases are TGTGCCTGCAGCTTATCAAGCTCCTACAATGAGCAGTTCTTC. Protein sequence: CACSLSSSYNEQFF.

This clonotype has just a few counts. Written as DNA, the CDR3 is TGTGCCAGCAGCTTAGGATTTGGGGGGCTTAGTGGAAACACCATATATTTT. Translated: CASSLGFGGLSGNTIYF. The chain has TRBV7-8 and TRBJ1-3; D might be TRBD1 (6 bases). Germline CDR1 is SGHVS and CDR2 is FQNEAQ. The CDR3 totals 17 residues. With 1 base removed from V and 3 bases from J, the gap between germline ends came to 16 bases.

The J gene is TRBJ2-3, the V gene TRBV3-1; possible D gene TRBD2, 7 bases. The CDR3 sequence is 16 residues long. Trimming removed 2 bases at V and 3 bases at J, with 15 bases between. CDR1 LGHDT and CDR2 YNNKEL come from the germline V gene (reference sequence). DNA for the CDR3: TGTGCCAGCAGCCAATCCTTCGGGGGGCGGACAGATACGCAGTATTTT. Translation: CASSQSFGGRTDTQYF.

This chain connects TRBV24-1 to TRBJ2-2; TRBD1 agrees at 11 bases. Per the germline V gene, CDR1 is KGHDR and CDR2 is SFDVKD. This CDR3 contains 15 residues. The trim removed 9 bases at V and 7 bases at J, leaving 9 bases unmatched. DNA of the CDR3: TGTGCCACCGGCGGGACAGGGGGTAAAGGCGGGGAGCTGTTTTTT. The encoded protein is CATGGTGGKGGELFF.

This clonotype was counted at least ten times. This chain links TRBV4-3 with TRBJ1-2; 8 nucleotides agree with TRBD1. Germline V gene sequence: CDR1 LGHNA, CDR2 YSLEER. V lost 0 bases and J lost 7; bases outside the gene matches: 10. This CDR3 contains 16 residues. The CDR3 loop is CASSQDMGQVGGGYTF. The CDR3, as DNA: TGCGCCAGCAGCCAAGATATGGGACAGGTTGGGGGTGGCTACACCTTC.

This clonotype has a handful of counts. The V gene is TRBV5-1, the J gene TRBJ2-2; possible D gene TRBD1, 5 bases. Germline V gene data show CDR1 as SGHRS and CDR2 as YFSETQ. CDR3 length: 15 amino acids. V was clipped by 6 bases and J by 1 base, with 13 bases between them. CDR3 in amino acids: CASKMTAENTGELFF. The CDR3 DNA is TGCGCCAGCAAAATGACAGCAGAGAACACCGGGGAGCTGTTTTTT.

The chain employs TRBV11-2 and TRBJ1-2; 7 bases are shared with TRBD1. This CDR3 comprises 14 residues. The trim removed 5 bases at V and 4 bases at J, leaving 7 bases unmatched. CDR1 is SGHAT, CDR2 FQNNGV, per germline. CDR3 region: CASSADRVTYGYTF. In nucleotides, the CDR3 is TGTGCCAGCAGCGCAGACAGGGTGACCTATGGCTACACCTTC.

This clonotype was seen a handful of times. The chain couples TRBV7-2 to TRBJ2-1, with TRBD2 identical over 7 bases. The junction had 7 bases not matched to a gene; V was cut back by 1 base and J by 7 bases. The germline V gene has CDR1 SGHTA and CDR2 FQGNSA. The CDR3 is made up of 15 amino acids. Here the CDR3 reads CASSLVPGGSNEQFF. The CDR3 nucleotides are TGTGCCAGCAGCTTAGTTCCGGGGGGTAGTAATGAGCAGTTCTTC.

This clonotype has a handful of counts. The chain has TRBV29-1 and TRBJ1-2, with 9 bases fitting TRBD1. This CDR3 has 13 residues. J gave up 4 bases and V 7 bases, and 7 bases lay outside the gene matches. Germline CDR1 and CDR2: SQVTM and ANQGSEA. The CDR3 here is CSDLGQGSYGYTF. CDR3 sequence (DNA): TGCAGCGACCTCGGACAGGGGAGCTATGGCTACACCTTC.

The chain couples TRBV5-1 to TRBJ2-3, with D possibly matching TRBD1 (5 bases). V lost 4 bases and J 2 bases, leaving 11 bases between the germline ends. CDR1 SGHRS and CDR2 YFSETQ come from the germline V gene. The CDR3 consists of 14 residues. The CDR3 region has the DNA TGCGCCAGCAGCCCGGACACAAACACAGATACGCAGTATTTT. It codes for CASSPDTNTDTQYF.